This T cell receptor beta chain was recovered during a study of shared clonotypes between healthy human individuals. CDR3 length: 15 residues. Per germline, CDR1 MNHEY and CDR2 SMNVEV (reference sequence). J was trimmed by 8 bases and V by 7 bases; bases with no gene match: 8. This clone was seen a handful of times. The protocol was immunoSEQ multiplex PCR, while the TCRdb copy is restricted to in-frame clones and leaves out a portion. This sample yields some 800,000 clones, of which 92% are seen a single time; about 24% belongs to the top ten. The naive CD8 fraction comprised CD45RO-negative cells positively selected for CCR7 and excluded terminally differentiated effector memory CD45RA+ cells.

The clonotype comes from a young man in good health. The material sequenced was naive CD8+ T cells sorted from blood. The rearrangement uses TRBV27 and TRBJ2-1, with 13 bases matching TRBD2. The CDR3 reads CASISGTSGIHEQFF. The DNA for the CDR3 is TGTGCCAGCATCTCCGGGACTAGCGGGATCCATGAGCAGTTCTTC.